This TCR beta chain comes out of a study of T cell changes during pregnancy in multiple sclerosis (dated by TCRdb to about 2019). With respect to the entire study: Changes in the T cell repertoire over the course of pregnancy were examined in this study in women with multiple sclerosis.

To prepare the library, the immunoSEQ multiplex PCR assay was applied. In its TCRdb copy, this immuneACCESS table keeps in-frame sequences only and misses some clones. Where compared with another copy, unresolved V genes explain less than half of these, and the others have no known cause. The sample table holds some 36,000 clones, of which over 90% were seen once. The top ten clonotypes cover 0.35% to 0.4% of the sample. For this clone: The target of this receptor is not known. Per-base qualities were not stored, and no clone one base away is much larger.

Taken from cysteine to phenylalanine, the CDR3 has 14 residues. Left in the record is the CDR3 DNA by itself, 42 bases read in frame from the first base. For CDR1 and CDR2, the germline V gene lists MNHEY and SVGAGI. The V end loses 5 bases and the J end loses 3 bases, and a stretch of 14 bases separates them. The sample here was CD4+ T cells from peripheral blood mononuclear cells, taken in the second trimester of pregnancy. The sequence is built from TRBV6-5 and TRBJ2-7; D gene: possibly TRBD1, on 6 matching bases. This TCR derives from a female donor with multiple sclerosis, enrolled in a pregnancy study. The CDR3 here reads CASSKRTDRYEQYF. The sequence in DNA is TGTGCCAGCAGTAAAAGGACAGACCGCTACGAGCAGTACTTC.